The TCR beta chain described here comes from a study of identical twins. Unique molecular identifiers were present on the cDNA, and a universal primer site came from template switching. TCRdb processed the 5' RACE reads anew with MiXCR; each CDR3 protein has one entry. The table has roughly 1.6 million distinct CDR3 sequences, around a third seen once. The CDR3 extends over 15 amino acids. Germline V lookup: CDR1 MDHEN, CDR2 SYDVKM. V lost 6 bases, J lost 8 bases, and 11 bases stayed unmatched. Comment on this clonotype: Its target is unknown.

Study-wide results and limits: Researchers reported excess low generation probability among twin-shared out-of-frame alpha sequences. Analyses of zero insertions could, in part, be confounded by invariant MAIT and iNKT cells. Interpretation of the results relied on cross-sectional statistical analysis and not on following the same donors.

The receptor comes from a newborn girl in good health. The sample was cord blood. The chain is built from TRBV28 and TRBJ2-1; 9 bases are shared with TRBD1. The CDR3 loop reads CASRSGQGLLDEQFF. As DNA, the CDR3 is TGTGCCAGCAGATCGGGACAGGGACTACTCGATGAGCAGTTCTTC. Full variable domain (missing parts from reference TRBV28 and TRBJ2-1): DVKVTQSSRYLVKRTGEKVFLECVQDMDHENMFWYRQDPGLGLRLIYFSYDVKMKEKGDIPEGYSVSREKKERFSLILESASTNQTSMYLCASRSGQGLLDEQFFGPGTRLTVL.